A single T cell receptor (beta chain) is shown here with its context. The CDR3 runs to 15 residues. V gave up 3 bases and J gave up 1 base, with 12 bases separating them. Per the germline V gene, CDR1 is SGHNT and CDR2 is YENEEA. These data are taken from a study of blood T cell repertoires in COVID-19. Turning to the study itself: The United States, Italy and Spain provided the acute and convalescent COVID-19 samples. The analysed material was cDNA or gDNA that came from T cells, B-cell-depleted T cells, or PBMCs.

Generated by immunoSEQ multiplex PCR, the TCRdb table keeps only in-frame clones and is missing some. This sample has about 95,000 clones, with approximately 80% found just once. The clonotype comes from a human donor in a cohort sampled during active COVID-19. The sequenced sample consisted of peripheral blood. This sequence joins TRBV11-3 and TRBJ1-1; D is unresolved. Written as DNA, the CDR3 is TGTGCCAGCAGCTTGGGTGGACGGGAGAACACTGAAGCTTTCTTT. Its protein is CASSLGGRENTEAFF.